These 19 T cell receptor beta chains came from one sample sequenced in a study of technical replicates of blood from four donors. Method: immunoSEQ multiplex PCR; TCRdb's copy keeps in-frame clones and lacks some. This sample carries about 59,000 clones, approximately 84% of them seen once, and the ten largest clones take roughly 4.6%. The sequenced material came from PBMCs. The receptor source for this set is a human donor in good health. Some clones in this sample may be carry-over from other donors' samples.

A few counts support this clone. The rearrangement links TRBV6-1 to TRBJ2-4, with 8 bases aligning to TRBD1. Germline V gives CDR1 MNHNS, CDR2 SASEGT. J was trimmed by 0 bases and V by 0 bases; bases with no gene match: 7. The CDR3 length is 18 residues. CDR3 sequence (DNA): TGTGCCAGCAGTGAAGCGTCAGGGGGCTATCTAGCCAAAAACATTCAGTACTTC. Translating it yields CASSEASGGYLAKNIQYF.

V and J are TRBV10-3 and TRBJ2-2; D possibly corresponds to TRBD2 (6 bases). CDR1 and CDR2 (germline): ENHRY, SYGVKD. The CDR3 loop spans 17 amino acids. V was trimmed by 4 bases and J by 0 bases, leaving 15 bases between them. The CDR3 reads CAISGSPEGSNTGELFF. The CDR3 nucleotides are TGTGCCATCAGTGGGTCTCCGGAGGGGTCGAACACCGGGGAGCTGTTTTTT.

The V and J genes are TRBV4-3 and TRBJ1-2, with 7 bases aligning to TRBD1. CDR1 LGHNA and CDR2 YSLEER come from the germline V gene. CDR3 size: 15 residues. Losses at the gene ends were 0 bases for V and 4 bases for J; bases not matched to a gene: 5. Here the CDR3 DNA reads TGCGCCAGCAGCCAAGAACCAGGGGGGATCTATGGCTACACCTTC. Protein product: CASSQEPGGIYGYTF.

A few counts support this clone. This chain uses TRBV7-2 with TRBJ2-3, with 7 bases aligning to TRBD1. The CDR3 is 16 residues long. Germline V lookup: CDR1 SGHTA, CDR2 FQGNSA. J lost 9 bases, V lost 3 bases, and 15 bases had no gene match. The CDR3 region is CASSFGVGSSRGTQYF. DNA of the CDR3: TGTGCCAGCAGCTTCGGGGTCGGATCATCCAGGGGGACGCAGTATTTT.

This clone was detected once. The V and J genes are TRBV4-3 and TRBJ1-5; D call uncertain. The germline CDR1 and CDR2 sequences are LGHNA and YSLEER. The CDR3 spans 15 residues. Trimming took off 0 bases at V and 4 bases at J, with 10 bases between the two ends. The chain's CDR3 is CASSQEVGRNQPQHF. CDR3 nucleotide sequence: TGCGCCAGCAGCCAAGAAGTTGGCAGAAATCAGCCCCAGCATTTT.

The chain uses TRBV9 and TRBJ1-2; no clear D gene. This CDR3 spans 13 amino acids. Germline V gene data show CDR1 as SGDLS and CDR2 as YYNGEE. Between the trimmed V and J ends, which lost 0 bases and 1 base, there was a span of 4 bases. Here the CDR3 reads CASSVVLNYGYTF. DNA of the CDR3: TGTGCCAGCAGCGTAGTCCTTAACTATGGCTACACCTTC. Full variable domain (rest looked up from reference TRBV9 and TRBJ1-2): DSGVTQTPKHLITATGQRVTLRCSPRSGDLSVYWYQQSLDQGLQFLIQYYNGEERAKGNILERFSAQQFPDLHSELNLSSLELGDSALYFCASSVVLNYGYTFGSGTRLTVV.

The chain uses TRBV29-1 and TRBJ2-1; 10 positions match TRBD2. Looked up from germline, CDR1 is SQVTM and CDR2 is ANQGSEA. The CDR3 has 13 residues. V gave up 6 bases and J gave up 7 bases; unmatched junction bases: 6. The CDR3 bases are TGCAGCGTGGTAGCGGGGGGAAGGAATGAGCAGTTCTTC. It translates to CSVVAGGRNEQFF.

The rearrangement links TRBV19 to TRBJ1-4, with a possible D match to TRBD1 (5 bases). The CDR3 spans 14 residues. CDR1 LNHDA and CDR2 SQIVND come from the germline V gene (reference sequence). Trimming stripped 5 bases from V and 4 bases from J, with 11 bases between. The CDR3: CASSAQGNNEKLFF. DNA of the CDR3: TGTGCCAGTAGTGCCCAGGGAAATAATGAAAAACTGTTTTTT.

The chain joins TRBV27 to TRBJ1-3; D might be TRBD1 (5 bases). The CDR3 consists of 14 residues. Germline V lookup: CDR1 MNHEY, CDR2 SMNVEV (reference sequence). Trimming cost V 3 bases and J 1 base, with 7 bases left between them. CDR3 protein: CASSFGGSGNTIYF. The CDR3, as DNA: TGTGCCAGCAGTTTCGGGGGTTCTGGAAACACCATATATTTT.

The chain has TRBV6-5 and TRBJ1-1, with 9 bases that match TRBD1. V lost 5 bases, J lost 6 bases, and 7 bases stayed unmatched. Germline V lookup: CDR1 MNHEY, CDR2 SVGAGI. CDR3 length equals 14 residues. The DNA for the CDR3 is TGTGCCAGCAGTATCGGACAGGGGTCAGCTGAAGCTTTCTTT. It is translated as CASSIGQGSAEAFF.

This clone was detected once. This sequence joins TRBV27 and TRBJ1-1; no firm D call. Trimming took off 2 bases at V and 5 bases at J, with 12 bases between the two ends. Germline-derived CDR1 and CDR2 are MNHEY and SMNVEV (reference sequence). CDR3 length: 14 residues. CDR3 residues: CASSLQSGLTEAFF. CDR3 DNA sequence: TGTGCCAGCAGTTTACAGTCCGGGTTGACTGAAGCTTTCTTT.

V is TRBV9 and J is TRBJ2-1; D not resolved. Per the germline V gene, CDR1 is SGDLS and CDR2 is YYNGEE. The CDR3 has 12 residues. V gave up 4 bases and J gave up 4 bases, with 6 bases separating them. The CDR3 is CASSPRYNEQFF. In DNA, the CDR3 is TGTGCCAGCAGCCCGAGATACAATGAGCAGTTCTTC.

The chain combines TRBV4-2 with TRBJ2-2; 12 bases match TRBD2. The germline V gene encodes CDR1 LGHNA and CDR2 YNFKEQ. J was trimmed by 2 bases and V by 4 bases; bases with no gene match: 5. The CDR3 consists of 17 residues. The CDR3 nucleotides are TGTGCCAGCAGCCCGAACGGACTAGCGGGAAACACCGGGGAGCTGTTTTTT. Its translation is CASSPNGLAGNTGELFF.

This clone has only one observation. In DNA form, the CDR3 reads TGTGCCAGCAGCATCAGGGGCAGGGCAACTAATGAAAAACTGTTTTTT. As protein: CASSIRGRATNEKLFF. The V gene is TRBV5-6, the J gene TRBJ1-4; D may be TRBD1 (6 bases). V was cut by 4 bases and J by 0 bases, with 13 bases left in between. This CDR3 region has 16 residues. CDR1 and CDR2 from the germline V gene are SGHDT and YYEEEE.

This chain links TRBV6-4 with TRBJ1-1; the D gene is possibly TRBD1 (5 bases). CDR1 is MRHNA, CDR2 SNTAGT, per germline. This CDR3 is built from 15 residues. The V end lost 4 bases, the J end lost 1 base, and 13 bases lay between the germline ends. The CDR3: CASSGGGKPNTEAFF. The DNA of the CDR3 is TGTGCCAGCAGTGGGGGCGGGAAGCCGAACACTGAAGCTTTCTTT.

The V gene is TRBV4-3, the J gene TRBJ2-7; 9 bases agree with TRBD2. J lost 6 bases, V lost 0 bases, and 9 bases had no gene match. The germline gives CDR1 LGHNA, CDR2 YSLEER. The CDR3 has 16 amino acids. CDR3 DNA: TGCGCCAGCAGCCAAGATCAGGGCGGGAGGGGGGTCGAGCAGTACTTC. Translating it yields CASSQDQGGRGVEQYF.

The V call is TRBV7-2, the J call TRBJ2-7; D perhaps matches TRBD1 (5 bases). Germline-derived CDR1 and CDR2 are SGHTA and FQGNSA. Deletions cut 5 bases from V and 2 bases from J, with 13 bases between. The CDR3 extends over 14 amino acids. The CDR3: CASSLTGSPYEQYF. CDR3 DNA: TGTGCCAGCAGCCTAACAGGAAGTCCCTACGAGCAGTACTTC.

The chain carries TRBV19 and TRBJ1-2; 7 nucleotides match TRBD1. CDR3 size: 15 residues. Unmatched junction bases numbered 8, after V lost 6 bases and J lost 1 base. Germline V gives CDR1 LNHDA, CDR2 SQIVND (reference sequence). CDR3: CASSRWDRYNYGYTF. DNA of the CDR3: TGTGCCAGTAGCCGCTGGGACAGATATAACTATGGCTACACCTTC.

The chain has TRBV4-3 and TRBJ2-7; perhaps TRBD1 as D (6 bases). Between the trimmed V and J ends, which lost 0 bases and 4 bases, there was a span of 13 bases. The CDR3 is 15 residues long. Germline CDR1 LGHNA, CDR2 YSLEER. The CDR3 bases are TGCGCCAGCAGCCAAGAGAGGGACACTCGGTACGAGCAGTACTTC. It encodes CASSQERDTRYEQYF.